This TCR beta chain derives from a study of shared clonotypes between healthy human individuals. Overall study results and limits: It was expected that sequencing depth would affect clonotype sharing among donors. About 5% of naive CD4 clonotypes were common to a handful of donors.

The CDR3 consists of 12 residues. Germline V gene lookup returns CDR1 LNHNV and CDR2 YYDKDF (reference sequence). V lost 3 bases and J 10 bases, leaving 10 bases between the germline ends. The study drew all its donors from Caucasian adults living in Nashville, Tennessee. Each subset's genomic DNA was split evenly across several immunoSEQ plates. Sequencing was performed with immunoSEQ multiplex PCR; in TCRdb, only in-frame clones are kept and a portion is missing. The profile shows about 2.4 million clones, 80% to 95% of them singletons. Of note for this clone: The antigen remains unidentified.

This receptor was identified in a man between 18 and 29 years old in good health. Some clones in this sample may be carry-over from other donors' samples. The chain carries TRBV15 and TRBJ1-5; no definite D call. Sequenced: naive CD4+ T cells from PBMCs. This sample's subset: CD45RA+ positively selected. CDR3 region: CATSRIIGPQHF. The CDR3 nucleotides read TGTGCCACCAGCAGGATAATCGGCCCCCAGCATTTT.